This entry features one T cell receptor beta chain sequence. Amplified TCR beta CDR3 regions came from RNA transcripts. A first-round RT-PCR of the TCR CDR3 used the HTBI primer set. From the multiplex PCR reads, TCRdb called clonotypes with MiXCR, one entry per CDR3 protein. The sample lists over 250,000 distinct CDR3 sequences, less than 30% occurring once. Germline-derived CDR1 and CDR2 are MNHEY and SVGEGT. The CDR3 contains 14 residues. V was shortened by 2 bases and J by 6 bases, with 14 bases between the two germline ends. Uncontrolled infections, other autoimmune diseases, pregnancy or lactation led to exclusion of patients. 10 ml of fresh peripheral blood supplied the PBMCs. The sample is drawn from a study of T cells in Graves' hyperthyroidism and ophthalmopathy.

This receptor was obtained from a middle-aged man with Graves' hyperthyroidism that later progressed to Graves' ophthalmopathy. Sample: blood. This chain links TRBV6-2 or TRBV6-3 with TRBJ2-7; the D gene could be TRBD1 or TRBD2 (6 bases each). The CDR3 here is CASSYLRGPIEQYF. As DNA, the CDR3 is TGTGCCAGCAGTTACCTACGGGGGCCAATCGAGCAGTACTTC.